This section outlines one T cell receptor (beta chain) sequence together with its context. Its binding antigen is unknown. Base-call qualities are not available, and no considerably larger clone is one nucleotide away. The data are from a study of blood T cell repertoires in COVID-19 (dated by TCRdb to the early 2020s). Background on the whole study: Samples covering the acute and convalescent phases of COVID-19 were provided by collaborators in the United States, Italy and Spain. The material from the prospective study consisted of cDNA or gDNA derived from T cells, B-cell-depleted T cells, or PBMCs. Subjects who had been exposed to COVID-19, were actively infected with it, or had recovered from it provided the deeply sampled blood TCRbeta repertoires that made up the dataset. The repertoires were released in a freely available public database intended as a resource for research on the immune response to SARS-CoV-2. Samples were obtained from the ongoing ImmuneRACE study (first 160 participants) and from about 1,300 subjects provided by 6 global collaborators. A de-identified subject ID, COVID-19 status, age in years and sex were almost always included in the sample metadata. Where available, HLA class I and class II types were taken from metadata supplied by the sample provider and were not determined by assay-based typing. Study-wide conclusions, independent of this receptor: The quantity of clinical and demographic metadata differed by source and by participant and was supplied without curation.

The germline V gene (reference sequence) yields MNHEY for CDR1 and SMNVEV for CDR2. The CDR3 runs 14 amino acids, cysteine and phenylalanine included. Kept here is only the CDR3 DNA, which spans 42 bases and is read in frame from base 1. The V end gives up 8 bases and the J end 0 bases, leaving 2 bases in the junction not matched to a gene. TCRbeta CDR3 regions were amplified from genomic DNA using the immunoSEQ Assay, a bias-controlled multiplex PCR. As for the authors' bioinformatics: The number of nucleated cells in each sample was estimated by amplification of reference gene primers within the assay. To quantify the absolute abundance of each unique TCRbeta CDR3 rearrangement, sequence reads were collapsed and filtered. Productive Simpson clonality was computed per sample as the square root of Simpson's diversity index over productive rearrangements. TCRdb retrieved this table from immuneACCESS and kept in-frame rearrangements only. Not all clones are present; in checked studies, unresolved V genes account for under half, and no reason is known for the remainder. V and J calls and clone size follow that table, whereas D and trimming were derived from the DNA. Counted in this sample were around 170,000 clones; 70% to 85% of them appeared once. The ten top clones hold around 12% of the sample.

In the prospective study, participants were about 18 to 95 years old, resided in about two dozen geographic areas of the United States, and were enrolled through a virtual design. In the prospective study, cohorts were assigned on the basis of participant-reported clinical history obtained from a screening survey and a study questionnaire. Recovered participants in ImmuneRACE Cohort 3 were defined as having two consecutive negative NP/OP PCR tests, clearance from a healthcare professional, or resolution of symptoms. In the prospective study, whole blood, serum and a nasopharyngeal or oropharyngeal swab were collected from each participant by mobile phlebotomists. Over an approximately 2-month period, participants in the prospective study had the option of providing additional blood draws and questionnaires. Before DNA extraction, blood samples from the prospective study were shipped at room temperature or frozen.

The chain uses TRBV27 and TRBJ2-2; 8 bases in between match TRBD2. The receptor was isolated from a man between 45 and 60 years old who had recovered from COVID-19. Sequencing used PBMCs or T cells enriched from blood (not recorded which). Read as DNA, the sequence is TGTGCCAGCTATAGCGGGGCGAACACCGGGGAGCTGTTTTTT. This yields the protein CASYSGANTGELFF.